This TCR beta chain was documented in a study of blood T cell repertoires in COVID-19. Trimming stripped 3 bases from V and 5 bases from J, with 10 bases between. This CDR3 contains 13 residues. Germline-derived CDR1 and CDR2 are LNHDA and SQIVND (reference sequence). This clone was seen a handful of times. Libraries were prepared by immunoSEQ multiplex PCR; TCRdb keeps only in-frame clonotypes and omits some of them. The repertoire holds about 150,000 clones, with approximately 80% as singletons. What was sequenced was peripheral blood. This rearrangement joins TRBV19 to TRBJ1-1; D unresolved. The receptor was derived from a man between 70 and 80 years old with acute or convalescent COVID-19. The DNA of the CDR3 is TGTGCCAGTAGTATTAAGGTCGGGACTGAAGCTTTCTTT. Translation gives CASSIKVGTEAFF.